The 13 T cell receptor beta chains below come from one sample, sequenced in a study of blood T cell repertoires in COVID-19. This table comes from immunoSEQ multiplex PCR, and its TCRdb copy is limited to in-frame clones, with some not included. The sample holds approximately 360,000 clones, approximately 87% seen once. Sample: PBMCs or T cells enriched from blood (not recorded which). The receptors derive from a man aged 35 to 55 in a cohort exposed to, infected with or recovered from COVID-19 (not recorded which).

This clone was seen at least ten times. The chain uses TRBV2 and TRBJ2-7; D is possibly TRBD1 (6 bases). V was clipped by 3 bases and J by 2 bases, with 11 bases between them. The germline V gene has CDR1 SNHLY and CDR2 FYNNEI. The length of the CDR3 is 14 residues. CDR3 sequence: CASSELGAAYEQYF. As DNA, the CDR3 is TGTGCCAGCAGTGAGTTGGGGGCCGCCTACGAGCAGTACTTC.

The chain is built from TRBV7-2 and TRBJ2-7, with unresolved D. Germline values: CDR1 SGHTA, CDR2 FQGNSA. The CDR3 consists of 13 residues. The ends were cut back, 1 base at V and 7 bases at J, with 11 bases in the middle. In DNA, the CDR3 is TGTGCCAGCAGCTTAGAATGGTCGGGTGAGCAGTACTTC. Protein product: CASSLEWSGEQYF.

The genes are TRBV3-1 (or the pseudogene TRBV3-2) and TRBJ1-4, with D tentatively TRBD1 (6 bases). V was pared by 1 base and J by 8 bases, with 14 bases between. Per the germline V gene, CDR1 is LGHDT and CDR2 is YNNKEL (reference sequence). The CDR3 length is 15 residues. The CDR3 reads CASSQVREGHEKLFF. The CDR3 nucleotides read TGTGCCAGCAGCCAAGTTCGGGAGGGACACGAAAAACTGTTTTTT.

The chain has TRBV11-2 and TRBJ2-2; D is perhaps TRBD2 (7 bases). Trimming removed 1 base from V and 4 bases from J, with 13 bases in between. CDR1 is SGHAT, CDR2 FQNNGV, per germline. The length of the CDR3 is 16 residues. The CDR3 reads CASSLGGGRPTGELFF. Here the CDR3 DNA reads TGTGCCAGCAGCTTAGGGGGGGGGCGACCCACCGGGGAGCTGTTTTTT.

The chain employs TRBV27 and TRBJ1-6, with 7 bases identical to TRBD1. The CDR3 is 14 amino acids. CDR1 MNHEY and CDR2 SMNVEV come from the germline V gene (reference sequence). J lost 7 bases, V lost 5 bases, and 5 bases had no gene match. The CDR3 bases are TGTGCCAGCAGTACAGGGGTGCGCAATTCACCCCTCCACTTT. Translating it yields CASSTGVRNSPLHF.

The gene calls are TRBV10-3 and TRBJ2-5; weak D call: TRBD2 (5 bases). The CDR3 loop spans 16 amino acids. Germline V gene lookup returns CDR1 ENHRY and CDR2 SYGVKD. Trimming cost V 0 bases and J 4 bases, with 15 bases left between them. This chain's CDR3 is CAISESAGSWSETQYF. CDR3 nucleotides: TGTGCCATCAGTGAGTCGGCTGGGAGTTGGTCAGAGACCCAGTACTTC.

The chain combines TRBV4-1 with TRBJ1-2; 9 positions match TRBD1. With V trimmed by 1 base and J by 2 bases, 5 bases remained unmatched. This CDR3 region has 16 residues. CDR1 and CDR2 from the germline V gene are MGHRA and YSYEKL. The CDR3 DNA sequence: TGCGCCAGCAGCCAAGCACCGGGACAGGGCAACTATGGCTACACCTTC. Translating gives CASSQAPGQGNYGYTF.

The J gene is TRBJ2-5, the V gene TRBV5-1, with 7 nucleotides matching TRBD1. Germline loops: CDR1 SGHRS, CDR2 YFSETQ. J was trimmed by 4 bases and V by 4 bases; bases with no gene match: 7. The CDR3 contains 14 residues. The chain's CDR3 is CASSQQGMRETQYF. The CDR3 bases are TGCGCCAGCAGCCAACAGGGGATGCGAGAGACCCAGTACTTC.

This clone showed up just a few times. This chain links TRBV5-4 with TRBJ2-1, with 16 bases that match TRBD2. Trimming cost V 0 bases and J 12 bases; bases outside gene matches: 6. The CDR3 has 16 amino acids. Germline CDR1 and CDR2: SGHNT and YYREEE (reference sequence). CDR3 DNA: TGTGCCAGCAGCTTGGCAGGGACTAGCGGGAGGGCCGGGCAGTTCTTC. Its translation: CASSLAGTSGRAGQFF.

The sample holds many counts of this clone. This chain joins TRBV4-2 and TRBJ2-7; tentatively, D is TRBD2 (5 bases). V lost 0 bases, J lost 3 bases, and 15 bases lay in between. The CDR3 length is 16 residues. From germline, CDR1 is LGHNA and CDR2 YNFKEQ. CDR3 in amino acids: CASSQDPRGRNYEQYF. As DNA, the CDR3 is TGTGCCAGCAGCCAAGATCCCCGGGGAAGGAACTACGAGCAGTACTTC.

V and J are TRBV25-1 and TRBJ1-4; 7 positions agree with TRBD1. The CDR3 sequence is 13 residues long. The ends lost 5 bases at V and 7 bases at J; junction bases unmatched: 4. From germline, CDR1 is MGHDK and CDR2 SYGVNS. The CDR3 reads CASSPGGFEKLFF. The CDR3 nucleotides read TGTGCCAGCAGTCCAGGGGGTTTTGAAAAACTGTTTTTT.

The chain has TRBV7-9 and TRBJ1-1; D gene uncertain. This CDR3 region has 13 residues. V shed 2 bases and J shed 7 bases, with 11 bases lying between them. The germline V gene encodes CDR1 SEHNR and CDR2 FQNEAQ (reference sequence). CDR3 sequence reads: CASSLLGSGEAFF. CDR3 bases: TGTGCCAGCAGCTTATTAGGGAGTGGTGAAGCTTTCTTT.

The CDR3 reads CASSPQGSYGYTF. The CDR3 region has the DNA TGTGCCAGCAGTCCTCAGGGTTCCTATGGCTACACCTTC. This chain uses TRBV9 with TRBJ1-2, with D possibly TRBD1 on 5 matching bases. Germline CDR1 SGDLS, CDR2 YYNGEE. The CDR3 consists of 13 residues. The V gene lost 5 bases and the J gene lost 4 bases, with 12 bases spanning the gap.